The TCR beta chain under discussion was sequenced for a study of human T cells and chemical hapten exposure listed by TCRdb under 2021. Regarding the research as a whole: For sensitization, 2% DPC in acetone was applied to a 2 cm by 2 cm area of upper inner arm skin. Throughout the study period of about 25 weeks, patients also received therapeutic DPC doses to the scalp every week. Patch testing was done on the upper back using Finn chambers containing 0.01% DPC, and results were scored after 6 days according to International Contact Dermatitis Research Group standards. Most of the patients in the cohort were female, and the cohort covered alopecia areata with under or over 50% scalp involvement, alopecia totalis and alopecia universalis. Libraries were pooled for sequencing, and per-sample TCR yields varied mainly because of small differences in library volumes within the pool. This study followed changes in the peripheral blood TCR repertoire in vivo during primary and secondary sensitization of alopecia patients to the hapten diphenylcyclopropenone (DPC). Blood samples were taken from patients before sensitization (week 0) and at 2, 6 and about 24 weeks after DPC sensitization. Twenty-nine alopecia patients provided blood for TCR sequencing at one to four time points (pre-sensitization, 2, 6 and 24 weeks). General study outcomes and caveats: Because every patient had alopecia, a presumed autoimmune disease, the patients' immune response might differ from that of healthy individuals. A positive correlation was found between the number of PT1 expanded TCRs and patch test score, with significance reached at thresholds 8, 16 and 32 but not 4. Significantly more large CDR3 similarity clusters were formed by expanded TCRs than by pre-sensitization or healthy control sets, consistent with antigen-driven responses. Repeated subsampling changed both the strength of the expansion versus patch-test correlation and the threshold at which the correlation became significant. No change with DPC sensitization was found in the number of TCRs above 1 in 1000 frequency, and no evidence of global repertoire structure alterations was found.

Library construction relied on RACE. The sequencer listed for this sample is NextSeq 500. During library preparation, unique molecular identifiers were attached to individual cDNA molecules so that TCRs could be counted in a quantitative, reproducible way. For every blood RNA sample, sequencing covered both the TCR alpha and TCR beta chains. Under the source paper's analysis protocol: A median of roughly 100,000 TCRs per sample was observed, with a range of about 23,224 to 700,000. The Decombinator software suite was used to annotate the V, J and CDR3 of the TCR reads. For the PS versus PT1 abundance plots, all samples were subsampled to the same number of TCRs (28,000). Expanded TCRs were defined as absent before sensitization and observed at least eight times at the 2-week time point. The raw public reads went through TCRdb reprocessing: fastp at Q25, MiXCR clone calling, in-frame beta chains kept. Here each entry gathers all rows of one CDR3 protein and keeps the most common genes and DNA. For this entry, the V and J calls and clone size follow TCRdb and not the study's own pipeline. The sample table lists under 400,000 distinct CDR3 sequences, approximately 5.1% of them with a count of one. The ten largest clonotypes hold approximately 2.4% of the sample.

This clonotype appeared a few times. What this receptor recognizes is not known. Base qualities are not at hand, and no much larger clone is one base apart. In light of the paper, this sample's time point label describes: pre-sensitization, week 0. In the paper's terms, the treatment or condition label means: therapeutic diphenylcyclopropenone sensitization with weekly scalp DPC. At every patch-test visit, the blood draw took place before the patch test was put on. Patients were eligible if aged 18 to 70, diagnosed with alopecia and judged suitable for DPC therapy, and pregnant patients were excluded. Total RNA was extracted from unfractionated whole blood collected in Tempus Blood RNA tubes. The CDR3 sequence holds 19 residues, the cysteine and phenylalanine included. The only DNA kept is the CDR3, 57 bases in frame from the first base. From the germline V gene, CDR1 is MGHDK and CDR2 is SYGVNS. After removal of 3 bases from V and 5 bases from J, the junction retains 11 bases not matched to a gene.

The receptor was derived from a woman aged 45 to 65 with alopecia areata. Some clones in this sample may be carry-over from other donors' samples. The rearrangement combines TRBV25-1 with TRBJ2-3; a stretch of 16 junction bases matches TRBD2. The sample in question was whole blood, obtained in connection with sensitization to the hapten diphenylcyclopropenone (DPC). The CDR3 protein is CASSDRGLAGGPIKDTQYF. The DNA sequence follows: TGTGCCAGCAGTGATCGGGGACTAGCGGGAGGGCCAATCAAAGATACGCAGTATTTT.